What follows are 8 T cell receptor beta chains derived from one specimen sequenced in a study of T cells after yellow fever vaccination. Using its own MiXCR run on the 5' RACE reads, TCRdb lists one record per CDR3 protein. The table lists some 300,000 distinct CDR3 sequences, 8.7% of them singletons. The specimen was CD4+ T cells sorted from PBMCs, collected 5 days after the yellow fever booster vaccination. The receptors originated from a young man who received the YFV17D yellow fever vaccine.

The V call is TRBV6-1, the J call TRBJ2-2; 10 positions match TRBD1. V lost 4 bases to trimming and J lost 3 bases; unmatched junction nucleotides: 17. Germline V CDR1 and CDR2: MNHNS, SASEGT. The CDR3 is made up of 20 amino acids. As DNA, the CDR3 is TGTGCCAGCAGTGTCATTTGGCGAGGCACCGGGACAGGGGACACCGGGGAGCTGTTTTTT. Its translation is CASSVIWRGTGTGDTGELFF.

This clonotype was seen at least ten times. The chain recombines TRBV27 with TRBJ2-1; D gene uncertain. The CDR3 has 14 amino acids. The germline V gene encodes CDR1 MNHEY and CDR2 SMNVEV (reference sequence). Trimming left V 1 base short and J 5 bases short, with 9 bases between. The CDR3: CASSLYLGNNEQFF. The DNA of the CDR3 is TGTGCCAGCAGTTTATATCTCGGAAACAATGAGCAGTTCTTC.

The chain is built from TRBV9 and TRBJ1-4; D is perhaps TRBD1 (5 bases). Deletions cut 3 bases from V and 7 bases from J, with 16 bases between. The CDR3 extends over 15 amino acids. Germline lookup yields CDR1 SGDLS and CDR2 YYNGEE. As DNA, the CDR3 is TGTGCCAGCAGCGCACTTGAGGGGAGGACTGAAAAACTGTTTTTT. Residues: CASSALEGRTEKLFF.

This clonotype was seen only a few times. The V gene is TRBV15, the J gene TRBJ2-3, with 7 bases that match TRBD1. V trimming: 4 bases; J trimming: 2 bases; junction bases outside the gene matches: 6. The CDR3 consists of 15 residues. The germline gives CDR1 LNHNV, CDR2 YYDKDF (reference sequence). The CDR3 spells CATSTRQGSTDTQYF. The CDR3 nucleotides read TGTGCCACCAGCACCAGACAGGGATCCACAGATACGCAGTATTTT.

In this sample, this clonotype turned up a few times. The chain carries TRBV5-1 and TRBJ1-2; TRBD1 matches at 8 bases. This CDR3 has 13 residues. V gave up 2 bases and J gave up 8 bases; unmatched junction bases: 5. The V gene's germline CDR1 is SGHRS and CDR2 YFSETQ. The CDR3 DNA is TGCGCCAGCAGCTTAGCAGGGGGCTGGGGCTACACCTTC. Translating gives CASSLAGGWGYTF.

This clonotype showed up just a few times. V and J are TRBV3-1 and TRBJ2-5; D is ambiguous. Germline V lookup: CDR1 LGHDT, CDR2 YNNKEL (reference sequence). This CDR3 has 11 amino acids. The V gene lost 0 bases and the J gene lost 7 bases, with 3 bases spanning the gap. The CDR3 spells CASSQEVTQYF. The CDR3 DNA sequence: TGTGCCAGCAGCCAAGAGGTGACCCAGTACTTC.

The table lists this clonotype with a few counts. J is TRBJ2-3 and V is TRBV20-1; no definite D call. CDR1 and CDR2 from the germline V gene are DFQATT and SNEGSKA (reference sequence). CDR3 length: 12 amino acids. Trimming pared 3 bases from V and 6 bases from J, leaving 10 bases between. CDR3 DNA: TGCAGTGCTAGCCCCCGACCGGATACGCAGTATTTT. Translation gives CSASPRPDTQYF.

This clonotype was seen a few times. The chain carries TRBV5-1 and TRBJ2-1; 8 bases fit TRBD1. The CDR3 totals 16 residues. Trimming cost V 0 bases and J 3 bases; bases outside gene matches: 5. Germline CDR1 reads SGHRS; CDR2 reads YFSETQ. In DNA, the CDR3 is TGCGCCAGCAGCTTGGAGGGGACAGGTCGCTACAATGAGCAGTTCTTC. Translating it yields CASSLEGTGRYNEQFF.